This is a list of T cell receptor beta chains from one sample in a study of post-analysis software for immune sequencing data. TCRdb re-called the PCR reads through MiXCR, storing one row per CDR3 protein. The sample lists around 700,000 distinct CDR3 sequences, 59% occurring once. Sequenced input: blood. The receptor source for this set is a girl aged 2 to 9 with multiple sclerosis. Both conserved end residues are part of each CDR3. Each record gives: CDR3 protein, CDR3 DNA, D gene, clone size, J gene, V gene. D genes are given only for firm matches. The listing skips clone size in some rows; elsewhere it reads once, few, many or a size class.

CDR3 protein: CASSQTGPRDEQFF; CDR3 DNA: TGTGCCAGCAGCCAAACCGGGCCCCGAGATGAGCAGTTCTTC; D gene: .; clone size: .; J gene: TRBJ2-1; V gene: TRBV4-2
CDR3 protein: CSARDTSGAFNQYF; CDR3 DNA: TGCAGTGCTAGAGATACTAGCGGGGCCTTCAATCAGTACTTC; D gene: TRBD2; clone size: .; J gene: TRBJ2-4; V gene: TRBV20-1
CDR3 protein: CVSSFGRTTYGYTF; CDR3 DNA: TGTGTCAGCAGTTTCGGTCGAACTACTTATGGCTACACCTTC; D gene: .; clone size: .; J gene: TRBJ1-2; V gene: TRBV12-3/TRBV12-4
CDR3 protein: CASSLSLAFPPTEAFF; CDR3 DNA: TGTGCCAGCAGCCTCAGCTTAGCCTTCCCACCGACTGAAGCTTTCTTT; D gene: .; clone size: .; J gene: TRBJ1-1; V gene: TRBV7-9
CDR3 protein: CASSLALAGGGEQYF; CDR3 DNA: TGTGCCAGCAGCTTAGCACTAGCGGGAGGCGGCGAGCAGTATTTC; D gene: TRBD2; clone size: few; J gene: TRBJ2-7; V gene: TRBV11-2
CDR3 protein: CASSQVSASSGADTQYF; CDR3 DNA: TGCGCCAGCAGCCAAGTGTCGGCGTCTTCGGGGGCAGATACGCAGTATTTT; D gene: .; clone size: .; J gene: TRBJ2-3; V gene: TRBV4-3
CDR3 protein: CASSPGASPRNEQFF; CDR3 DNA: TGCGCCAGCAGCCCAGGGGCTAGCCCCCGCAATGAGCAGTTCTTC; D gene: .; clone size: .; J gene: TRBJ2-1; V gene: TRBV5-1
CDR3 protein: CSVGDRGNIQYF; CDR3 DNA: TGCAGCGTTGGAGATCGTGGGAACATTCAGTACTTC; D gene: .; clone size: once; J gene: TRBJ2-4; V gene: TRBV29-1
CDR3 protein: CASSQDTGEQYF; CDR3 DNA: TGCGCCAGCAGCCAAGATACTGGCGAGCAGTACTTC; D gene: .; clone size: .; J gene: TRBJ2-7; V gene: TRBV4-1
CDR3 protein: CSVGEGGTEDTQYF; CDR3 DNA: TGCAGCGTTGGGGAAGGGGGTACGGAAGATACGCAGTATTTT; D gene: .; clone size: few; J gene: TRBJ2-3; V gene: TRBV29-1
CDR3 protein: CASSETVVEQFF; CDR3 DNA: TGTGCCAGCAGTGAGACAGTGGTTGAGCAGTTCTTC; D gene: .; clone size: few; J gene: TRBJ2-1; V gene: TRBV6-1
CDR3 protein: CASRLYGAPETQYF; CDR3 DNA: TGCGCCAGCAGACTCTATGGGGCACCGGAGACCCAGTACTTC; D gene: .; clone size: few; J gene: TRBJ2-5; V gene: TRBV5-1
CDR3 protein: CASELLTGGQETQYF; CDR3 DNA: TGTGCCAGCGAACTACTTACAGGGGGGCAAGAGACCCAGTACTTC; D gene: TRBD1; clone size: .; J gene: TRBJ2-5; V gene: TRBV5-4
CDR3 protein: CASSLSGLLRETQYF; CDR3 DNA: TGTGCCAGCAGTTTATCGGGGCTCTTACGGGAGACCCAGTACTTC; D gene: .; clone size: few; J gene: TRBJ2-5; V gene: TRBV27
CDR3 protein: CATSENTHSNQPQHF; CDR3 DNA: TGTGCCACCAGTGAAAATACTCATAGCAATCAGCCCCAGCATTTT; D gene: .; clone size: .; J gene: TRBJ1-5; V gene: TRBV24-1
CDR3 protein: CASSQVIAGRPTDTQYF; CDR3 DNA: TGCGCCAGCAGCCAAGTGATAGCGGGGAGGCCTACAGATACGCAGTATTTT; D gene: TRBD2; clone size: .; J gene: TRBJ2-3; V gene: TRBV4-3
CDR3 protein: CASSLVLAGVYEQFF; CDR3 DNA: TGTGCCAGCAGCTTGGTGCTAGCGGGAGTCTATGAGCAGTTCTTC; D gene: TRBD2; clone size: few; J gene: TRBJ2-1; V gene: TRBV5-6
CDR3 protein: CASSLRATYQETQYF; CDR3 DNA: TGTGCCAGCAGTTTGCGGGCTACGTACCAAGAGACCCAGTACTTC; D gene: .; clone size: .; J gene: TRBJ2-5; V gene: TRBV27
CDR3 protein: CSGRDRGRGEQFF; CDR3 DNA: TGCAGCGGCCGGGACAGGGGGCGAGGTGAGCAGTTCTTC; D gene: TRBD1; clone size: .; J gene: TRBJ2-1; V gene: TRBV29-1
CDR3 protein: CASSPGRENQETQYF; CDR3 DNA: TGTGCCAGCAGTCCCGGACGGGAAAACCAAGAGACCCAGTACTTC; D gene: .; clone size: .; J gene: TRBJ2-5; V gene: TRBV6-6
CDR3 protein: CASSKGAVGTYNEQFF; CDR3 DNA: TGTGCCAGCAGCAAAGGGGCGGTAGGGACCTACAATGAGCAGTTCTTC; D gene: .; clone size: .; J gene: TRBJ2-1; V gene: TRBV21-1
CDR3 protein: CASSYRLNEQFF; CDR3 DNA: TGTGCCAGCAGTTACCGACTAAATGAGCAGTTCTTC; D gene: .; clone size: once; J gene: TRBJ2-1; V gene: TRBV6-6
CDR3 protein: CASSYEGLNEQFF; CDR3 DNA: TGTGCCAGCAGTTACGAGGGTCTTAATGAGCAGTTCTTC; D gene: .; clone size: few; J gene: TRBJ2-1; V gene: TRBV12-3/TRBV12-4
CDR3 protein: CASSGIPSADGYTF; CDR3 DNA: TGCGCCAGCAGCGGAATACCGTCCGCCGATGGCTACACCTTC; D gene: .; clone size: .; J gene: TRBJ1-2; V gene: TRBV5-1
CDR3 protein: CASSLLHGYTF; CDR3 DNA: TGTGCCAGCAGCCTGTTGCATGGCTACACCTTC; D gene: .; clone size: .; J gene: TRBJ1-2; V gene: TRBV28
CDR3 protein: CASGLGLATNEQFF; CDR3 DNA: TGTGCTAGTGGATTGGGACTAGCGACCAATGAGCAGTTCTTC; D gene: TRBD2; clone size: few; J gene: TRBJ2-1; V gene: TRBV12-5
CDR3 protein: CATSVLDEQFF; CDR3 DNA: TGTGCCACCAGTGTACTCGATGAGCAGTTCTTC; D gene: .; clone size: few; J gene: TRBJ2-1; V gene: TRBV24-1
CDR3 protein: CASSRDGPEQYF; CDR3 DNA: TGCGCCAGCAGCCGGGACGGGCCCGAGCAGTACTTC; D gene: .; clone size: few; J gene: TRBJ2-7; V gene: TRBV5-1
CDR3 protein: CANRQQAEAFF; CDR3 DNA: TGTGCCAACAGACAACAGGCTGAAGCTTTCTTT; D gene: .; clone size: .; J gene: TRBJ1-1; V gene: TRBV6-5
CDR3 protein: CASSYGTSGERKETQYF; CDR3 DNA: TGTGCCAGCAGCTATGGGACTAGCGGGGAGCGAAAAGAGACCCAGTACTTC; D gene: TRBD2; clone size: .; J gene: TRBJ2-5; V gene: TRBV7-2
CDR3 protein: CASSLDGRGYGYTF; CDR3 DNA: TGTGCCAGCAGCTTAGATGGGCGAGGCTATGGCTACACCTTC; D gene: .; clone size: few; J gene: TRBJ1-2; V gene: TRBV7-2
CDR3 protein: CASSLWGTGDYNEQFF; CDR3 DNA: TGTGCCAGCAGTCTGTGGGGGACAGGGGACTACAATGAGCAGTTCTTC; D gene: TRBD1; clone size: few; J gene: TRBJ2-1; V gene: TRBV27
CDR3 protein: CSVEDPLAPSYNEQFF; CDR3 DNA: TGCAGCGTTGAAGACCCTCTAGCGCCATCCTACAATGAGCAGTTCTTC; D gene: .; clone size: few; J gene: TRBJ2-1; V gene: TRBV29-1
CDR3 protein: CASSVQGRQDTQYF; CDR3 DNA: TGTGCCAGCAGTGTTCAGGGGCGCCAGGATACGCAGTATTTT; D gene: .; clone size: once; J gene: TRBJ2-3; V gene: TRBV6-5
CDR3 protein: CASSDGTVYSNQPQHF; CDR3 DNA: TGCGCCAGCAGTGATGGGACGGTTTATAGCAATCAGCCCCAGCATTTT; D gene: .; clone size: few; J gene: TRBJ1-5; V gene: TRBV10-2
CDR3 protein: CASSLDHTGEGEAFF; CDR3 DNA: TGTGCCAGCAGCTTGGACCACACAGGGGAGGGTGAAGCTTTCTTT; D gene: TRBD1; clone size: .; J gene: TRBJ1-1; V gene: TRBV11-2
CDR3 protein: CASRPRGVTYNEQFF; CDR3 DNA: TGTGCCAGCAGGCCAAGGGGCGTGACCTACAATGAGCAGTTCTTC; D gene: .; clone size: few; J gene: TRBJ2-1; V gene: TRBV12-3/TRBV12-4
CDR3 protein: CASSQELPVIKETQYF; CDR3 DNA: TGTGCCAGCAGCCAAGAACTACCGGTGATTAAAGAGACCCAGTACTTC; D gene: .; clone size: .; J gene: TRBJ2-5; V gene: TRBV3-1
CDR3 protein: CASSLGSGQSGYEQYF; CDR3 DNA: TGTGCCAGCAGCTTAGGGTCTGGACAGTCGGGTTACGAGCAGTACTTC; D gene: .; clone size: few; J gene: TRBJ2-7; V gene: TRBV7-2
CDR3 protein: CASRGTNYNEQFF; CDR3 DNA: TGTGCCAGCAGGGGGACCAACTACAATGAGCAGTTCTTC; D gene: .; clone size: .; J gene: TRBJ2-1; V gene: TRBV12-3/TRBV12-4
CDR3 protein: CASSSIGQAGNTIYF; CDR3 DNA: TGTGCCAGCAGCTCGATTGGACAGGCGGGAAACACCATATATTTT; D gene: TRBD1; clone size: .; J gene: TRBJ1-3; V gene: TRBV7-2
CDR3 protein: CSASTGSEQYF; CDR3 DNA: TGCAGTGCTAGTACAGGATCCGAGCAGTACTTC; D gene: .; clone size: .; J gene: TRBJ2-7; V gene: TRBV20-1
CDR3 protein: CASSYRTRGYNEQFF; CDR3 DNA: TGTGCCAGCAGTTACAGGACTAGGGGTTACAATGAGCAGTTCTTC; D gene: TRBD2; clone size: .; J gene: TRBJ2-1; V gene: TRBV6-5
CDR3 protein: CASSQGKVGADTQYF; CDR3 DNA: TGTGCCAGCAGCCAAGGAAAAGTGGGGGCAGATACGCAGTATTTT; D gene: .; clone size: .; J gene: TRBJ2-3; V gene: TRBV3-1
CDR3 protein: CASSPRTGTVGNQPQHF; CDR3 DNA: TGTGCCAGCAGCCCTAGGACAGGGACTGTCGGCAATCAGCCCCAGCATTTT; D gene: TRBD1; clone size: .; J gene: TRBJ1-5; V gene: TRBV12-3/TRBV12-4
CDR3 protein: CASSQRIQETQYF; CDR3 DNA: TGTGCCAGCAGCCAGAGAATCCAAGAGACCCAGTACTTC; D gene: .; clone size: few; J gene: TRBJ2-5; V gene: TRBV7-2
CDR3 protein: CASSYWTANTEAFF; CDR3 DNA: TGTGCCAGCAGTTACTGGACAGCTAACACTGAAGCTTTCTTT; D gene: .; clone size: .; J gene: TRBJ1-1; V gene: TRBV6-6
CDR3 protein: CASRDGSLDEQYF; CDR3 DNA: TGCGCCAGCAGGGATGGGTCATTGGACGAGCAGTACTTC; D gene: .; clone size: once; J gene: TRBJ2-7; V gene: TRBV5-1
CDR3 protein: CASSQDIRAANPKGDTQYF; CDR3 DNA: TGCGCCAGCAGCCAAGATATAAGAGCGGCCAACCCCAAGGGAGATACGCAGTATTTT; D gene: .; clone size: .; J gene: TRBJ2-3; V gene: TRBV4-1
CDR3 protein: CASSLVQGLYSGNTIYF; CDR3 DNA: TGTGCCAGCAGCTTAGTACAGGGCCTGTACTCTGGAAACACCATATATTTT; D gene: .; clone size: .; J gene: TRBJ1-3; V gene: TRBV7-9
CDR3 protein: CASSGSSGSPGEQFF; CDR3 DNA: TGTGCCAGCAGCGGTAGTAGCGGGAGCCCGGGGGAGCAGTTCTTC; D gene: TRBD2; clone size: .; J gene: TRBJ2-1; V gene: TRBV9
CDR3 protein: CASSVLAAPLRISYEQYF; CDR3 DNA: TGTGCCAGCTCAGTCCTAGCGGCCCCCCTCCGAATCTCCTACGAGCAGTACTTC; D gene: TRBD2; clone size: few; J gene: TRBJ2-7; V gene: TRBV18
CDR3 protein: CASSQDTRGVTEAFF; CDR3 DNA: TGCGCCAGCAGCCAAGATACCAGGGGGGTCACTGAAGCTTTCTTT; D gene: TRBD1; clone size: once; J gene: TRBJ1-1; V gene: TRBV4-3
CDR3 protein: CGGTSGNEQFF; CDR3 DNA: TGCGGGGGGACTAGCGGCAATGAGCAGTTCTTC; D gene: TRBD2; clone size: .; J gene: TRBJ2-1; V gene: TRBV20-1
CDR3 protein: CASSYTSSYEQYF; CDR3 DNA: TGTGCCAGCAGCTACACCTCCTCCTACGAGCAGTACTTC; D gene: .; clone size: .; J gene: TRBJ2-7; V gene: TRBV7-2
CDR3 protein: CSARRTVYNEQFF; CDR3 DNA: TGCAGTGCTAGGAGGACAGTCTACAATGAGCAGTTCTTC; D gene: .; clone size: .; J gene: TRBJ2-1; V gene: TRBV20-1
CDR3 protein: CSVSAGEYAQYF; CDR3 DNA: TGCAGCGTTTCCGCCGGGGAGTACGCGCAGTATTTT; D gene: .; clone size: .; J gene: TRBJ2-3; V gene: TRBV29-1
CDR3 protein: CASSSPRASGRSSYNEQFF; CDR3 DNA: TGTGCCAGCAGTTCCCCCAGGGCTAGCGGGAGGTCCTCCTACAATGAGCAGTTCTTC; D gene: TRBD2; clone size: .; J gene: TRBJ2-1; V gene: TRBV28
CDR3 protein: CSVERDRVGNEQFF; CDR3 DNA: TGCAGCGTTGAACGGGACAGGGTAGGCAATGAGCAGTTCTTC; D gene: TRBD1; clone size: .; J gene: TRBJ2-1; V gene: TRBV29-1
CDR3 protein: CASSLVQGSYGYTF; CDR3 DNA: TGCGCCAGCAGCTTAGTGCAGGGATCCTATGGCTACACCTTC; D gene: .; clone size: .; J gene: TRBJ1-2; V gene: TRBV7-2